The 27 T cell receptor beta chains given below trace back to one sample, sequenced in a study of blood T cell repertoires in COVID-19. This table comes from immunoSEQ multiplex PCR, and its TCRdb copy is limited to in-frame clones, with some not included. This sample carries roughly 220,000 clones, 65% to 90% of them seen once, and the ten largest clones take about 4.1%. Sample: PBMCs or T cells enriched from blood (not recorded which). The receptors were sampled from a woman aged 40 to 50 with acute COVID-19.

This chain connects TRBV28 to TRBJ1-2; the match to TRBD1 covers 9 bases. CDR3 length: 12 amino acids. From germline, CDR1 is MDHEN and CDR2 SYDVKM. The trim removed 7 bases at V and 8 bases at J, leaving 5 bases unmatched. The DNA for the CDR3 is TGTGCCAGCACCGCAACAGGGGGCGGCTACACCTTC. It codes for CASTATGGGYTF.

The CDR3 DNA follows: TGTGCCACCAGTGATTTTCGACTAGCGGGAGTTAAGTTCTTC. This translates into CATSDFRLAGVKFF. The V call is TRBV24-1, the J call TRBJ2-1; the match to TRBD2 covers 12 bases. CDR3 length: 14 residues. Unmatched junction bases numbered 5, after V lost 1 base and J lost 14 bases. Germline V gives CDR1 KGHDR, CDR2 SFDVKD.

The rearrangement joins TRBV28 to TRBJ2-7; 16 bases line up with TRBD2. Germline CDR1 is MDHEN and CDR2 is SYDVKM. Trimming cost V 6 bases and J 4 bases; bases outside gene matches: 6. The CDR3 contains 16 residues. CDR3 region: CASRQGLAGGPYEQYF. CDR3 nucleotides: TGTGCCAGCAGACAGGGACTAGCGGGAGGGCCTTACGAGCAGTACTTC.

The chain is built from TRBV19 and TRBJ2-2; TRBD1 agrees at 9 bases. With V trimmed by 4 bases and J by 0 bases, 9 bases remained unmatched. Germline V gives CDR1 LNHDA, CDR2 SQIVND (reference sequence). CDR3 size: 18 residues. In DNA form, the CDR3 reads TGTGCCAGTAGTAGTCCACCGGGACAGGGAGCGAACACCGGGGAGCTGTTTTTT. Translated, it gives CASSSPPGQGANTGELFF.

The gene calls are TRBV18 and TRBJ2-1; 8 nucleotides align to TRBD1. Germline CDR1 and CDR2: KGHSH and LQKENI. V dropped 6 bases and J dropped 9; count of bases not matched to a gene: 13. CDR3 length equals 15 residues. The CDR3 DNA reads as TGTGCCAGCTCTCCCAGGGGGCTCCCTGTTGGTGAGCAGTTCTTC. As protein: CASSPRGLPVGEQFF. Full variable domain (rest looked up from reference TRBV18 and TRBJ2-1): NAGVMQNPRHLVRRRGQEARLRCSPMKGHSHVYWYRQLPEEGLKFMVYLQKENIIDESGMPKERFSAEFPKEGPSILRIQQVVRGDSAAYFCASSPRGLPVGEQFFGPGTRLTVL.

The chain links TRBV28 to TRBJ2-1; 9 bases align to TRBD2. Trimming at V came to 10 bases and at J to 2 bases, leaving 6 bases not matched to a gene. This CDR3 is built from 14 residues. Per the germline V gene, CDR1 is MDHEN and CDR2 is SYDVKM. CDR3 coding DNA: TGTGCCACCCGAGCGGGAGGCACCTACAATGAGCAGTTCTTC. Translated: CATRAGGTYNEQFF. Using reference TRBV28 and TRBJ2-1 for the parts outside the CDR3, the full variable domain is DVKVTQSSRYLVKRTGEKVFLECVQDMDHENMFWYRQDPGLGLRLIYFSYDVKMKEKGDIPEGYSVSREKKERFSLILESASTNQTSMYLCATRAGGTYNEQFFGPGTRLTVL.

This chain links TRBV29-1 with TRBJ2-3; a possible D gene is TRBD2 (5 bases). The CDR3 covers 14 residues. With 5 bases removed from V and 4 bases from J, the gap between germline ends came to 16 bases. Germline lookup yields CDR1 SQVTM and CDR2 ANQGSEA. As DNA, the CDR3 is TGCAGCGTTAGTTCTACTCTAGCTGCAGATACGCAGTATTTT. It encodes CSVSSTLAADTQYF.

The V and J genes are TRBV10-3 and TRBJ2-1; 7 bases align to TRBD2. This CDR3 is 17 amino acids long. Looked up from germline, CDR1 is ENHRY and CDR2 is SYGVKD. V shed 10 bases and J 5 bases; nucleotides not matched to a gene: 20. The CDR3 DNA sequence: TGTGCCACCCTAAGGGACCAAGGACTAGTCGGGGACAATGAGCAGTTCTTC. Translated: CATLRDQGLVGDNEQFF.

This clone was seen only a few times. This chain uses TRBV10-3 with TRBJ2-7, with D maybe TRBD1 (5 bases). The CDR3 covers 13 residues. Germline values: CDR1 ENHRY, CDR2 SYGVKD. V lost 10 bases and J 5 bases, leaving 18 bases between the germline ends. The CDR3 spells CATRLRVQDEQYF. Here the CDR3 DNA reads TGTGCCACGCGCCTCAGGGTGCAGGACGAGCAGTACTTC.

The chain has TRBV19 and TRBJ2-1; D might be TRBD2 (5 bases). V lost 5 bases, J lost 0 bases, and 11 bases lay in between. Germline CDR1 and CDR2: LNHDA and SQIVND (reference sequence). The length of the CDR3 is 15 residues. For the CDR3, the DNA is TGTGCCAGTAGTTTAAGCGGCAGCTCCTACAATGAGCAGTTCTTC. Translating it yields CASSLSGSSYNEQFF.

The sample holds a few counts of this clone. The gene calls are TRBV30 and TRBJ2-1; TRBD2 matches at 7 bases. Germline V gives CDR1 GTSNPN, CDR2 SVGIG (reference sequence). The CDR3 sequence is 12 residues long. V gave up 5 bases and J gave up 7 bases; unmatched junction bases: 5. CDR3 nucleotides: TGTGCCTGGGGTTCCGGGGGGAATGAGCAGTTCTTC. Protein sequence: CAWGSGGNEQFF.

To note about this clone: As the CDR3 is not closed by the conserved phenylalanine or tryptophan, this likely results from a read error. No DNA is shown, since the ends of the CDR3 on it are uncertain; the CDR3 is the one TCRdb lists. This chain uses TRBV5-3 with TRBJ1-2; whether TRBD1, the table's D call, matches the DNA was not checked. TRBV5-3 is an ORF for which the function is uncertain. A total of 9 residues make up the CDR3, ends included. The CDR3: CARSLGQDE.

V and J are TRBV3-1 (or the pseudogene TRBV3-2) and TRBJ2-7, with a tentative D call TRBD1 (6 bases). The CDR3 spans 12 residues. Trimming cost V 4 bases and J 5 bases, with 9 bases left between them. Germline lookup yields CDR1 LGHDT and CDR2 YNNKEL (reference sequence). CDR3 region: CASSRGPNEQYF. The CDR3 coding sequence is TGTGCCAGCAGCCGGGGGCCAAACGAGCAGTACTTC.

The chain links TRBV9 to TRBJ2-2, with D possibly TRBD2 on 5 matching bases. Trimming took 0 bases from V and 7 from J, leaving 10 bases between them. The CDR3 is 14 amino acids. In germline, CDR1 is SGDLS, CDR2 YYNGEE. In nucleotides, the CDR3 is TGTGCCAGCAGCGTAGCCCCGGGGATCGGGGAGCTGTTTTTT. Its translation is CASSVAPGIGELFF.

V usage is TRBV7-9 and J usage is TRBJ2-3, with D perhaps TRBD2 (6 bases). Germline V gives CDR1 SEHNR, CDR2 FQNEAQ (reference sequence). The CDR3 is made up of 14 amino acids. Trimming cost V 3 bases and J 3 bases, with 10 bases left between them. CDR3 amino acids: CASSLGTVTDTQYF. The CDR3 DNA reads as TGTGCCAGCAGCTTGGGGACTGTTACAGATACGCAGTATTTT.

The rearrangement uses TRBV14 and TRBJ2-3; D gene ambiguous. V lost 1 base to trimming and J lost 2 bases, with 4 bases between them. CDR1 and CDR2 from the germline V gene are SGHDN and FVKESK. The CDR3 is 13 residues long. The CDR3 region is CASSQGLTDTQYF. The CDR3 nucleotides are TGTGCCAGCAGCCAAGGGCTCACAGATACGCAGTATTTT.

The rearrangement joins TRBV10-3 to TRBJ2-7; weak D call: TRBD1 (7 bases). Trimming took off 3 bases at V and 4 bases at J, with 16 bases between the two ends. The CDR3 is 15 amino acids. Germline CDR1 and CDR2: ENHRY and SYGVKD. The CDR3 region is CAISEGGTERYEQYF. In DNA, the CDR3 is TGTGCCATCAGTGAAGGAGGGACAGAAAGATACGAGCAGTACTTC.

The chain employs TRBV6-5 and TRBJ1-5; D is unresolved. The germline V gene encodes CDR1 MNHEY and CDR2 SVGAGI. Trimming removed 8 bases from V and 0 bases from J, with 14 bases in between. This CDR3 spans 15 amino acids. In DNA form, the CDR3 reads TGTGCCAGCTGCGAGGGAGGGCATAGCAATCAGCCCCAGCATTTT. Translated, it gives CASCEGGHSNQPQHF.

The V call is TRBV27, the J call TRBJ2-3, with a tentative D call TRBD2 (6 bases). The CDR3 has 15 amino acids. The V gene's germline CDR1 is MNHEY and CDR2 SMNVEV (reference sequence). V dropped 2 bases and J dropped 2 bases, with 11 bases sitting between them. As DNA, the CDR3 is TGTGCCAGCAGTTTAGGGACTCTCACCACAGATACGCAGTATTTT. Its protein is CASSLGTLTTDTQYF.

This chain joins TRBV5-6 and TRBJ2-4, with D maybe TRBD1 (6 bases). The germline V gene has CDR1 SGHDT and CDR2 YYEEEE. The CDR3 has 15 amino acids. Trimming pared 0 bases from V and 5 bases from J, leaving 12 bases between. The CDR3 sequence: CASSLARTAENIQYF. The CDR3 DNA reads as TGTGCCAGCAGCTTGGCCAGGACAGCTGAAAACATTCAGTACTTC.

This clone was counted a few times. J is TRBJ1-2 and V is TRBV20-1; a possible D gene is TRBD1 (6 bases). Germline CDR1 and CDR2: DFQATT and SNEGSKA (reference sequence). The CDR3 has 18 residues. Between the trimmed V and J ends, which lost 3 bases and 1 base, there was a span of 24 bases. The chain's CDR3 is CSASLATGHPTFNYGYTF. CDR3 nucleotide sequence: TGCAGTGCTAGTCTGGCGACAGGTCATCCCACCTTTAACTATGGCTACACCTTC.

The rearrangement uses TRBV7-8 and TRBJ1-5, with TRBD1 matching 8 bases. Trimming cost V 4 bases and J 2 bases; bases outside gene matches: 4. This CDR3 region has 15 residues. Germline CDR1 is SGHVS and CDR2 is FQNEAQ. The CDR3 DNA reads as TGTGCCAGCAGCTCTACAGGGGGAGGCAATCAGCCCCAGCATTTT. It yields the protein CASSSTGGGNQPQHF.

This sequence joins TRBV21-1 and TRBJ2-3; the D call in the table, TRBD1, was not verified against the DNA. TRBV21-1 is recorded as a pseudogene. The CDR3 extends over 15 amino acids. The CDR3: CASSTQGSATDTQYF. CDR3 bases: TGTGCCAGCAGCACACAGGGCTCAGCCACAGATACGCAGTATTTT.

CDR3 region: CASSGGTGVANEQFF. CDR3 DNA sequence: TGTGCCAGCAGCGGCGGGACAGGGGTTGCCAATGAGCAGTTCTTC. The chain employs TRBV9 and TRBJ2-1, with 10 positions matching TRBD1. V trimming: 3 bases; J trimming: 6 bases; junction bases outside the gene matches: 6. This CDR3 contains 15 residues. Germline V gene lookup returns CDR1 SGDLS and CDR2 YYNGEE.

This clone came up a few times. This chain links TRBV14 with TRBJ2-2; the D is unclear. The CDR3 totals 13 residues. V was shortened by 2 bases and J by 10 bases, with 11 bases between the two germline ends. The germline gives CDR1 SGHDN, CDR2 FVKESK. Here the CDR3 reads CASSQIWAEELFF. The DNA for the CDR3 is TGTGCCAGCAGCCAAATCTGGGCTGAGGAGCTGTTTTTT.

The chain couples TRBV2 to TRBJ2-2; 10 bases map to TRBD2. J gave up 6 bases and V 4 bases, and 5 bases lay outside the gene matches. This CDR3 spans 15 amino acids. CDR1 and CDR2 from the germline V gene are SNHLY and FYNNEI. CDR3 in DNA: TGTGCCAGCAGTGCCCTAGCGGGAGTCGCCGGGGAGCTGTTTTTT. As protein: CASSALAGVAGELFF.

The chain has TRBV29-1 and TRBJ1-2, with 11 bases matching TRBD1. V was clipped by 7 bases and J by 8 bases; unmatched bases: 9. CDR3 length: 13 amino acids. The germline V gene encodes CDR1 SQVTM and CDR2 ANQGSEA. DNA of the CDR3: TGCAGCGCCACCGGACAGGGGGCAAACGGCTACACCTTC. This sequence encodes CSATGQGANGYTF.